Listed below are T cell receptor beta chains from one sample, sequenced in a study of blood T cell repertoires in COVID-19. This table comes from immunoSEQ multiplex PCR, and its TCRdb copy is limited to in-frame clones, with some not included. The sample shows 200,000 to 250,000 clones, 82% of them seen only once. What was sequenced was peripheral blood. The receptor set was obtained from a woman aged 80 or over with acute or convalescent COVID-19. Both conserved end residues are part of each CDR3. Each record gives: CDR3 protein, clone size, J gene, V gene, D gene, CDR3 length. D genes are given only for firm matches. Size is omitted from some rows. Given values are once, few, many or a class for expanded clones.

CDR3: CASSFAGANTEAFF
size: NA
J: TRBJ1-1
V: TRBV5-1
D: NA
length: 14

CDR3: CASSSRPGGTEAFF
size: NA
J: TRBJ1-1
V: TRBV7-2
D: NA
length: 14

CDR3: CASSPLWEGEQFF
size: many
J: TRBJ2-1
V: TRBV18
D: TRBD2
length: 13

CDR3: CASSQGLGRGDTQYF
size: NA
J: TRBJ2-3
V: TRBV3-1/TRBV3-2
D: TRBD2
length: 15

CDR3: CASSYRQYGYTF
size: NA
J: TRBJ1-2
V: TRBV6-2/TRBV6-3
D: NA
length: 12

CDR3: CSASRRQGDYGYTF
size: NA
J: TRBJ1-2
V: TRBV20-1
D: TRBD1
length: 14

CDR3: CSASLAVYNSPLHF
size: NA
J: TRBJ1-6
V: TRBV20-1
D: NA
length: 14

CDR3: CASSSQLTDTQYF
size: NA
J: TRBJ2-3
V: TRBV6-2/TRBV6-3
D: NA
length: 13

CDR3: CASSLARQMNTGELFF
size: few
J: TRBJ2-2
V: TRBV5-1
D: NA
length: 16

CDR3: CASSSSGTGGPGANVLTF
size: NA
J: TRBJ2-6
V: TRBV19
D: TRBD1
length: 18

CDR3: CASSESGAGEETQYF
size: NA
J: TRBJ2-5
V: TRBV25-1
D: NA
length: 15

CDR3: CASSLVAGNTGELFF
size: NA
J: TRBJ2-2
V: TRBV11-2
D: NA
length: 15

CDR3: CASSLQPDRATQYF
size: once
J: TRBJ2-5
V: TRBV5-5
D: TRBD1
length: 14

CDR3: CASRKLGGEQFF
size: NA
J: TRBJ2-1
V: TRBV3-1/TRBV3-2
D: NA
length: 12

CDR3: CASSSTVGLALGNEQFF
size: NA
J: TRBJ2-1
V: TRBV3-1/TRBV3-2
D: NA
length: 17

CDR3: CASATGGSITYNEQFF
size: NA
J: TRBJ2-1
V: TRBV2
D: TRBD1
length: 16

CDR3: CASSLGFQTGTGTFF
size: NA
J: TRBJ2-2
V: TRBV5-4
D: TRBD1
length: 15

CDR3: CASSQDMGTGGSGANVLTF
size: NA
J: TRBJ2-6
V: TRBV4-1
D: TRBD1
length: 19

CDR3: CASSLGQGNMNTEAFF
size: NA
J: TRBJ1-1
V: TRBV5-1
D: TRBD1
length: 16

CDR3: CSVGAAGRTDTQYF
size: NA
J: TRBJ2-3
V: TRBV29-1
D: NA
length: 14

CDR3: CATSTAGGEGWTPLHF
size: NA
J: TRBJ1-6
V: TRBV15
D: NA
length: 16

CDR3: CASSRQGSINGYTF
size: once
J: TRBJ1-2
V: TRBV19
D: TRBD1
length: 14

CDR3: CASSQAVDSEQYF
size: NA
J: TRBJ2-7
V: TRBV14
D: NA
length: 13

CDR3: CASSLGGSPTDTQYF
size: NA
J: TRBJ2-3
V: TRBV5-1
D: TRBD2
length: 15

CDR3: CASSSEQSTGELFF
size: NA
J: TRBJ2-2
V: TRBV19
D: NA
length: 14

CDR3: CASSLESGGARDTQYF
size: NA
J: TRBJ2-3
V: TRBV7-9
D: TRBD2
length: 16

CDR3: CASSLQGATYEQYF
size: NA
J: TRBJ2-7
V: TRBV7-2
D: TRBD1
length: 14

CDR3: CASSSGTSGGVTDTQYF
size: NA
J: TRBJ2-3
V: TRBV5-1
D: TRBD2
length: 17

CDR3: CASSLTGQGFSEQYF
size: NA
J: TRBJ2-7
V: TRBV7-6
D: TRBD1
length: 15